This TCR beta chain was documented in a study of cytomegalovirus exposure and HLA in healthy donors. As for the study in general: Unique TCR beta sequences numbering 120 million or so came from around 180 million T cells in an earlier analysis.

This clone was counted a few times. The germline V gene has CDR1 SGHTA and CDR2 FQGNSA. V was pared by 2 bases and J by 7 bases, with 9 bases between. The CDR3 sequence is 13 residues long. The PCR made use of 60 Vbeta and 13 Jbeta primers. TCRdb's table, derived via immunoSEQ multiplex PCR, lists solely in-frame clones and lacks some. Here the sample spans 100,000 to 150,000 clones, 65% to 90% being singletons. Sequencing was done on a sample of PBMCs. V and J are TRBV7-2 and TRBJ1-5, with D unclear. This clonotype originated in a man aged 25 to 40 in good health and CMV-seronegative. The CDR3 is CASSLSGRQPQHF. The CDR3 DNA is TGTGCCAGCAGCTTATCCGGGAGGCAGCCCCAGCATTTT.